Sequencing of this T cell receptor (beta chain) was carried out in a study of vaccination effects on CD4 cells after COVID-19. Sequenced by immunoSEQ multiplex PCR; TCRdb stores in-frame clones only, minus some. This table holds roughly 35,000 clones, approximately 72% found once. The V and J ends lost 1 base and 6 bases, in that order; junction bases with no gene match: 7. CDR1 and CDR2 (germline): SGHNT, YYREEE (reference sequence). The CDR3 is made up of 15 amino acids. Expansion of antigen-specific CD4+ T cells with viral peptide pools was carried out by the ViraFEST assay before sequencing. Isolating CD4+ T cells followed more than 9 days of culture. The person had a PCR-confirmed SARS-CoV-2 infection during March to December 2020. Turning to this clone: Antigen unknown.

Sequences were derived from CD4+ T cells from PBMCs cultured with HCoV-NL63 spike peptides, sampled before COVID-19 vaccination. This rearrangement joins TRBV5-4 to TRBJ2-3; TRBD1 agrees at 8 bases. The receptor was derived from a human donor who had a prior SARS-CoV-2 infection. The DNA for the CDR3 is TGTGCCAGCAGCTTGCGGCAGGGGGCGCGTGATACGCAGTATTTT. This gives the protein CASSLRQGARDTQYF. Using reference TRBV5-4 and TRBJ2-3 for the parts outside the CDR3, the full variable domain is ETGVTQSPTHLIKTRGQQVTLRCSSQSGHNTVSWYQQALGQGPQFIFQYYREEENGRGNFPPRFSGLQFPNYSSELNVNALELDDSALYLCASSLRQGARDTQYFGPGTRLTVL.